The TCR beta chain under discussion was sequenced for a study of neurological immune-mediated disorders. Findings of the study overall: In HTLV-1-associated myelopathy, TCR clonal expansion was greatest, whereas multiple sclerosis had the least, falling below healthy controls. The absence of any CDR3 amino acid sequence shared by expanded clones across subjects suggests that repertoires were private in all groups.

There are many counts of this clonotype. Its antigen is currently unknown. The CDR3 is 13 amino acids. Germline lookup yields CDR1 DFQATT and CDR2 SNEGSKA (reference sequence). The V end lost 6 bases, the J end lost 7 bases, and 18 bases lay between the germline ends. TCRdb independently ran MiXCR on the 5' RACE reads; one entry per CDR3 protein. This table holds 25,000 to 35,000 distinct CDR3 sequences, 21% found once. Volunteers from a blood bank in Maryland, USA, made up the healthy controls. PBMCs stored at -80 C, 2 million in total, were the source of the unsorted libraries. This TCR derives from a woman aged 55 to 70 in good health. This chain links TRBV20-1 with TRBJ1-2; D is uncertain. The sequencing sample was made of PBMCs. The CDR3 protein is CSAANNALLGYTF. In DNA form, the CDR3 reads TGCAGTGCCGCGAACAACGCCCTCCTTGGCTACACCTTC.